This entry features one T cell receptor (beta chain) sequence. The target antigen is unknown. CDR3 length equals 14 residues. Germline lookup yields CDR1 MDHEN and CDR2 SYDVKM. Trimming took off 5 bases at V and 6 bases at J, with 16 bases between the two ends. Repertoires were generated with immunoSEQ multiplex PCR, while TCRdb's copy carries only in-frame clones and drops some. The table has roughly 100,000 clones, 85% to 90% seen once. The data were taken from a study of T cell responses to AZD1222 COVID-19 vaccine. Whole-study findings and limits: Once two AZD1222 doses were given, Spike-specific TCR breadth and depth went up.

The chain couples TRBV28 to TRBJ1-1; D might be TRBD1 (6 bases). This clonotype was obtained from an adult who received the AZD1222 COVID-19 vaccine. This material consisted of peripheral blood, taken 28 days after the second AZD1222 dose. The CDR3 DNA reads TGTGCCAGCAGTATCGGACAGACGGCGGCTGAAGCTTTCTTT. Translated, it gives CASSIGQTAAEAFF.